Each of the 29 T cell receptor beta chains below was sequenced from the same sample in a study of T cells in Graves' hyperthyroidism and ophthalmopathy. Amplification targeted TCR beta CDR3 regions from RNA transcripts. HTBI primers were employed in a first-round RT-PCR of the TCR CDR3. TCRdb re-called the multiplex PCR reads through MiXCR, storing one row per CDR3 protein. The repertoire includes some 400,000 distinct CDR3 sequences, roughly 12% of them detected once, and under 25% sits in the top ten. Sequencing was carried out using blood. The receptors were sampled from a young man with Graves' hyperthyroidism that later progressed to Graves' ophthalmopathy.

V usage is TRBV3-1 and J usage is TRBJ2-1; 10 positions match TRBD2. The CDR3 is 18 amino acids. V lost 0 bases and J lost 0; bases outside the gene matches: 5. Germline CDR1 is LGHDT and CDR2 is YNNKEL (reference sequence). The CDR3 protein is CASSQDLERGGSYNEQFF. CDR3 coding DNA: TGTGCCAGCAGCCAAGATCTTGAGCGGGGGGGCTCCTACAATGAGCAGTTCTTC.

Remarks on this clonotype: This CDR3 is missing its conserved last phenylalanine or tryptophan, likely due to a read error. The chain uses TRBV12-3 or TRBV12-4 and TRBJ2-7; D not certain. V was clipped by 1 base and J by 3 bases, with 7 bases between them. The CDR3 consists of 13 residues. The CDR3 bases are TGTGCCAGCAGTTTAGGGGGTGGCTACGAGCAGTACCTC. Translating it yields CASSLGGGYEQYL.

In this sample, this clonotype turned up many times. J is TRBJ2-7 and V is TRBV11-3, with D possibly TRBD1 on 5 matching bases. V shed 4 bases and J shed 3 bases, with 10 bases lying between them. The CDR3 has 13 amino acids. The V gene's germline CDR1 is SGHNT and CDR2 YENEEA. This CDR3 reads CASSSQGIYEQYF. In DNA, the CDR3 is TGTGCCAGCAGCTCCCAGGGTATCTACGAGCAGTACTTC.

The V gene is TRBV3-1, the J gene TRBJ2-1; 8 bases match TRBD2. Germline values: CDR1 LGHDT, CDR2 YNNKEL (reference sequence). Germline trimming cut 0 bases from V and 1 base from J; bases unmatched to any gene: 5. The CDR3 loop spans 17 amino acids. The CDR3 loop reads CASSQDPRGGSYNEQFF. The CDR3 region has the DNA TGTGCCAGCAGCCAAGACCCCCGGGGGGGTTCCTACAATGAGCAGTTCTTC.

The table lists this clonotype with a few counts. The chain joins TRBV11-2 to TRBJ2-4, with D possibly being TRBD1 (5 bases). CDR1 SGHAT and CDR2 FQNNGV come from the germline V gene. The germline V and J ends were trimmed by 5 bases and 5 bases, with 16 bases remaining between them. This CDR3 contains 15 residues. The CDR3 DNA reads as TGTGCCAGCAGCCCAACACGACAGTCCGAAAACATTCAGTACTTC. Amino acids: CASSPTRQSENIQYF.

There are many counts of this clonotype. V is TRBV11-1 and J is TRBJ2-1; D call uncertain. Trimming took 1 base from V and 7 from J, leaving 11 bases between them. The CDR3 contains 14 residues. Germline values: CDR1 SGHAT, CDR2 FQDESV (reference sequence). The CDR3 here is CASSLGTGWNEQFF. The CDR3 DNA reads as TGTGCCAGCAGCTTAGGGACGGGTTGGAATGAGCAGTTCTTC.

This clonotype was detected only a few times. This could be a read error, since a much larger clone is one nucleotide away. This CDR3 reads CSARDFNTEAFF. The CDR3 DNA sequence: TGCAGTGCTAGAGACTTCAACACTGAAGCTTTCTTT. The chain has TRBV20-1 and TRBJ1-1; D remains ambiguous. CDR1 is DFQATT, CDR2 SNEGSKA, per germline (reference sequence). The V gene lost 0 bases and the J gene lost 2 bases, with 4 bases spanning the gap. CDR3 size: 12 residues.

This clonotype appeared a few times. No conserved phenylalanine or tryptophan ends this CDR3, so it is likely a read error. This chain uses TRBV20-1 with TRBJ2-2, with 7 bases that match TRBD1. The trim removed 0 bases at V and 0 bases at J, leaving 4 bases unmatched. The germline V gene encodes CDR1 DFQATT and CDR2 SNEGSKA (reference sequence). The CDR3 is 16 residues long. The DNA for the CDR3 is TGCAGTGCTAGAGACCCCAGGGGGTCGAACACCGGGGAGCTGTTTTTG. Its protein is CSARDPRGSNTGELFL.

The chain employs TRBV18 and TRBJ2-1; no clear D gene. Germline V CDR1 and CDR2: KGHSH, LQKENI. Trimming took off 4 bases at V and 7 bases at J, with 17 bases between the two ends. This CDR3 spans 15 amino acids. In DNA, the CDR3 is TGTGCCAGCTCACTTGGGGTAGCATTGGGGAATGAGCAGTTCTTC. Its protein product is CASSLGVALGNEQFF.

This clonotype was observed at least ten times. The chain joins TRBV6-1 to TRBJ1-2, with D perhaps TRBD1 (5 bases). This CDR3 is built from 16 residues. CDR1 and CDR2 from the germline V gene are MNHNS and SASEGT. Deletions cut 4 bases from V and 3 bases from J, with 18 bases between. The DNA of the CDR3 is TGTGCCAGCAGTGCCACCGGGGCCGGAGGGGACTATGGCTACACCTTC. Translating gives CASSATGAGGDYGYTF.

The chain couples TRBV11-2 to TRBJ2-5, with 7 bases that match TRBD1. Germline V gene lookup returns CDR1 SGHAT and CDR2 FQNNGV. This CDR3 has 13 residues. With 5 bases clipped from V and 5 bases from J, the junction kept 5 bases outside the gene matches. For the CDR3, the DNA is TGTGCCAGCAGCGTCGACAGGGCCGAGACCCAGTACTTC. It specifies CASSVDRAETQYF.

This clonotype showed up many times. This chain links TRBV7-6 with TRBJ2-6; no reliable D call. CDR1 is SGHVS and CDR2 is FNYEAQ in the germline V gene. V lost 2 bases, J lost 0 bases, and 17 bases lay in between. The CDR3 consists of 19 residues. CDR3 sequence: CASSLLVGPVLSGANVLTF. The CDR3 region has the DNA TGTGCCAGCAGCTTACTGGTTGGTCCCGTTCTCTCTGGGGCCAACGTCCTGACTTTC.

This clonotype was detected ten times or more. The chain is built from TRBV2 and TRBJ1-5, with D possibly being TRBD1 (5 bases). Between the trimmed V and J ends, which lost 6 bases and 5 bases, there was a span of 14 bases. The CDR3 extends over 14 amino acids. Germline V CDR1 and CDR2: SNHLY, FYNNEI. For the CDR3, the DNA is TGTGCCAGCAGGTCCAGGGCGGTCGATCAGCCCCAGCATTTT. Its translation: CASRSRAVDQPQHF.

This clonotype was recorded at least ten times. CDR3 region: CASRPGQGRTWAFF. In nucleotides, the CDR3 is TGTGCCAGCAGGCCGGGACAGGGGAGAACCTGGGCTTTCTTT. The chain uses TRBV6-1 and TRBJ1-1; 10 bases fit TRBD1. The length of the CDR3 is 14 residues. Germline V lookup: CDR1 MNHNS, CDR2 SASEGT. V shed 6 bases and J 11 bases; nucleotides not matched to a gene: 12.

The chain employs TRBV30 and TRBJ1-3; no clear D gene. The CDR3 totals 14 residues. The V gene's germline CDR1 is GTSNPN and CDR2 SVGIG (reference sequence). Trimming cost V 0 bases and J 0 bases, with 6 bases left between them. This CDR3 reads CAWSVGSSGNTIYF. The CDR3 bases are TGTGCCTGGAGTGTGGGTAGCTCTGGAAACACCATATATTTT.

A word on this clonotype: A single base separates this from a much larger clone, so it may be a read error. The genes are TRBV28 and TRBJ2-1; tentatively, D is TRBD2 (6 bases). V was pared by 2 bases and J by 5 bases, with 13 bases between. Germline V lookup: CDR1 MDHEN, CDR2 SYDVKM. The CDR3 consists of 15 residues. The CDR3 here is CASSLKGEANNEQFF. CDR3 nucleotide sequence: TGTGCCAGCAGTTTAAAAGGGGAGGCCAACAATGAGCAGTTCTTC.

This clonotype has a handful of counts. The chain links TRBV6-1 to TRBJ2-7; TRBD1 matches at 9 bases. The CDR3 totals 15 residues. Germline-derived CDR1 and CDR2 are MNHNS and SASEGT. V shed 7 bases, J shed 3 bases, and the junction held 10 bases outside the gene matches. The CDR3 region has the DNA TGTGCCAGCACCGAGGGACAGGGTCCATTCTACGAGCAGTACTTC. It yields the protein CASTEGQGPFYEQYF.

This clonotype was recorded at least ten times. This chain joins TRBV6-6 and TRBJ2-5; TRBD2 aligns across 8 bases. Germline loops: CDR1 MNHNY, CDR2 SVGAGI (reference sequence). The CDR3 loop spans 16 amino acids. The junction had 8 bases not matched to a gene; V was cut back by 0 bases and J by 5 bases. In nucleotides, the CDR3 is TGTGCCAGCAGTTACTCGATGAAGGGACTAGGGGAGACCCAGTACTTC. It is translated as CASSYSMKGLGETQYF.

The V gene is TRBV9, the J gene TRBJ2-3; possible D gene TRBD2, 6 bases. The V and J ends lost 0 bases and 7 bases respectively, with 15 bases between them. This CDR3 comprises 15 residues. From germline, CDR1 is SGDLS and CDR2 YYNGEE. CDR3 amino acids: CASSVGTSIGNTQYF. The CDR3 nucleotides are TGTGCCAGCAGCGTAGGTACTAGCATAGGTAATACGCAGTATTTT.

This clonotype was counted at least ten times. This chain joins TRBV5-1 and TRBJ1-1; D is perhaps TRBD1 (6 bases). This CDR3 comprises 15 residues. The V gene's germline CDR1 is SGHRS and CDR2 YFSETQ. V was trimmed by 5 bases and J by 2 bases, leaving 16 bases between them. DNA for the CDR3: TGCGCCAGCAGAACTACCGGGACAACCAACACTGAAGCTTTCTTT. Translated: CASRTTGTTNTEAFF.

V and J are TRBV6-1 and TRBJ2-1; 11 bases match TRBD1. V lost 4 bases to trimming and J lost 3 bases; unmatched junction nucleotides: 5. The germline gives CDR1 MNHNS, CDR2 SASEGT. CDR3 length equals 16 residues. CDR3 sequence (DNA): TGTGCCAGCAGTGGGACAGGGGGCGTCTTCTACAATGAGCAGTTCTTC. It yields the protein CASSGTGGVFYNEQFF.

This chain uses TRBV7-9 with TRBJ1-1; 8 positions agree with TRBD1. This CDR3 is built from 17 residues. The J segment lost 0 bases and the V segment lost 5 bases, leaving 11 bases of the junction unmatched. Germline CDR1 SEHNR, CDR2 FQNEAQ (reference sequence). The DNA for the CDR3 is TGTGCCAGCAGCCCCGGTGGGGGACAGGCGATGAACACTGAAGCTTTCTTT. It encodes CASSPGGGQAMNTEAFF. Complete variable domain (other parts from reference TRBV7-9 and TRBJ1-1): DTGVSQNPRHKITKRGQNVTFRCDPISEHNRLYWYRQTLGQGPEFLTYFQNEAQLEKSRLLSDRFSAERPKGSFSTLEIQRTEQGDSAMYLCASSPGGGQAMNTEAFFGQGTRLTVV.

The J gene is TRBJ2-5, the V gene TRBV29-1; D unclear. V lost 0 bases and J lost 5, with 7 bases in between. The CDR3 length is 12 residues. Germline values: CDR1 SQVTM, CDR2 ANQGSEA. The CDR3 loop is CSVEDRGETQYF. The CDR3 DNA reads as TGCAGCGTTGAAGATCGAGGCGAGACCCAGTACTTC.

This rearrangement joins TRBV20-1 to TRBJ1-5; 7 nucleotides match TRBD1. CDR1 and CDR2 from the germline V gene are DFQATT and SNEGSKA (reference sequence). The length of the CDR3 is 15 residues. Trimming removed 2 bases from V and 3 bases from J; junction bases left unmatched: 7. The CDR3, as DNA: TGCAGTGCTAGACCTAGAGGGGGCAACAATCAGCCCCAGCATTTT. This codes for CSARPRGGNNQPQHF.

This clonotype turned up a few times. V is TRBV12-3 or TRBV12-4 and J is TRBJ2-1, with a tentative D call TRBD2 (7 bases). The CDR3 covers 15 residues. The germline V and J ends were trimmed by 3 bases and 8 bases, with 17 bases remaining between them. CDR3 residues: CASSFLRGLLDEQFF. CDR3 DNA sequence: TGTGCCAGCAGTTTCTTGCGGGGGCTGTTGGATGAGCAGTTCTTC.

In this sample, this clonotype turned up many times. The rearrangement links TRBV7-8 to TRBJ1-6; TRBD1 might be the D (5 bases). This CDR3 contains 12 residues. V was cut by 5 bases and J by 8 bases, with 7 bases left in between. Germline assignment: CDR1 SGHVS and CDR2 FQNEAQ. The CDR3 loop reads CASSGTDSPLHF. Here the CDR3 DNA reads TGTGCCAGCAGCGGGACGGATTCACCCCTCCACTTT.

This clonotype came up many times. V and J are TRBV28 and TRBJ1-1; D not certain. CDR1 and CDR2 (germline): MDHEN, SYDVKM. The CDR3 is made up of 11 amino acids. The germline V and J ends were trimmed by 8 bases and 5 bases, with 9 bases remaining between them. CDR3 nucleotides: TGTGCCAGCCATCATCGAACTGAAGCTTTCTTT. This codes for CASHHRTEAFF.

This clonotype appeared many times. The chain has TRBV5-1 and TRBJ2-3; 9 nucleotides line up with TRBD1. In germline, CDR1 is SGHRS, CDR2 YFSETQ. V shed 2 bases, J shed 0 bases, and the junction held 4 bases outside the gene matches. CDR3 size: 16 residues. The CDR3 DNA reads TGCGCCAGCAGCTTCACAGGGGGCCTAAGCACAGATACGCAGTATTTT. It yields the protein CASSFTGGLSTDTQYF.

V usage is TRBV30 and J usage is TRBJ1-2; unclear D gene. The CDR3 covers 16 residues. Germline V CDR1 and CDR2: GTSNPN, SVGIG (reference sequence). Between the trimmed V and J ends, which lost 2 bases and 2 bases, there was a span of 18 bases. For the CDR3, the DNA is TGTGCCTGGAGTCCTTCTTTTAGCGGTGGGAACTATGGCTACACCTTC. It encodes CAWSPSFSGGNYGYTF.